This record covers a single TCR beta chain. This clonotype was recorded a few times. Its antigen is currently not known. Base-call qualities are not available, and no considerably larger clone is one nucleotide away. The entry originates in a study of T cell repertoires in cytomegalovirus infection (dated by TCRdb to the late 2010s). Context from the whole study: Recently identified HLA-C-restricted CMV epitopes, whose presentation resists viral immunomodulation, were targeted by peptide stimulations together with well-studied HLA-B-restricted epitopes. Donor HLA type was relevant to the analysis, because carriage of CMV infection together with the matching HLA type was indicated by public TCR beta signatures.

The sample's treatment or condition, from its label and the paper: in vitro stimulation with specific CMV peptide epitopes to enrich CMV-specific T cells. Study-wide conclusions, independent of this receptor: In both this cohort and an independent approximately 370-donor cohort, the cumulative frequency of public TCR beta family members distinguished carriers of CMV infection plus the relevant HLA type. The ex vivo response was dominated by HLA-C-restricted CMV-specific TCR beta clonotypes, which also provided the single most frequent clonotype in two of eight donors.

Sequencing relied on an Illumina HiSeq 1500. TCRdb applied fastp at Q25 and MiXCR to the public reads, then kept only in-frame beta chains. Each CDR3 protein appears once, grouped with its most common genes and DNA. The sample data list approximately 730,000 distinct CDR3 sequences, and around 29% of these were observed just once. In total, the top ten clones hold over 10% of the sample. Between the V and J ends, shortened by 4 bases and 9 bases respectively, the junction contains 13 bases. According to the germline V gene (reference sequence), CDR1 reads DFQATT and CDR2 reads SNEGSKA. Counted from cysteine to phenylalanine, this CDR3 has 11 amino acids. Solely the CDR3 DNA is kept, with 33 bases framed from the first base.

The receptor comes from a human donor in good health (CMV status not recorded). Some clones in this sample may be carry-over from other donors' samples. The input for sequencing was cultured CD8+ T cells from PBMCs, taken from culture after CMV antigen stimulation. The chain employs TRBV20-1 and TRBJ2-7; the D segment cannot be called with confidence. The DNA sequence is as follows: TGCAGTGCTACGGACCAGGTCGCGCAGTACTTC. Its protein product is CSATDQVAQYF.